This T cell receptor (beta chain) comes out of a study of neurological immune-mediated disorders. Study results and caveats: While HTLV-1-associated myelopathy showed the greatest TCR clonal expansion, multiple sclerosis showed the least, falling below healthy controls.

A single run covered 15-18 subjects with over 180 million TCR-beta sequences. MiXCR, run by TCRdb on the 5' RACE reads, gives a single entry per CDR3 protein. The sample yields roughly 56,000 distinct CDR3 sequences, over 9.5% seen once. Trimming removed 3 bases from V and 6 bases from J, with 14 bases in between. The CDR3 is 13 amino acids. Germline values: CDR1 DFQATT, CDR2 SNEGSKA (reference sequence). This clonotype showed up many times. Its antigen remains unidentified. This TCR came from a man in his fifties or sixties in good health. The J gene is TRBJ1-1, the V gene TRBV20-1; a possible D gene is TRBD1 (5 bases). Input material: PBMCs. CDR3 in amino acids: CSARVGDGSEAFF. Written as DNA, the CDR3 is TGCAGTGCTAGGGTGGGGGACGGCTCTGAAGCTTTCTTT.